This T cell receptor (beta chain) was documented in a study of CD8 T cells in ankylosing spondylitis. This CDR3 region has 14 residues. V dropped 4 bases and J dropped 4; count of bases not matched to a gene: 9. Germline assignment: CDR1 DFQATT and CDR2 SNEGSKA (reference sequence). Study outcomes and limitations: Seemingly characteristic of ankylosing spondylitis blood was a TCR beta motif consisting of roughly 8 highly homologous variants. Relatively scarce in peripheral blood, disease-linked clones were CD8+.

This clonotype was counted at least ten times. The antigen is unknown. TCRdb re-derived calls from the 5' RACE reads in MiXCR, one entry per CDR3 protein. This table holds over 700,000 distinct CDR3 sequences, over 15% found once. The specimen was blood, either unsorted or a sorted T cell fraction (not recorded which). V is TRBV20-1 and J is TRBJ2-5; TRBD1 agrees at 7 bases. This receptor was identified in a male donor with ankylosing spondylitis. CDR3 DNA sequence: TGCAGTGCTACCCTACCGGGACAGCTAGAGACCCAGTACTTC. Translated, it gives CSATLPGQLETQYF.